Sequencing of this TCR beta chain was carried out in a study of regulatory T cells in long-lasting Graves disease. Study-level results: Persistent disease was associated with favored TRBV28 usage and with favored use of TRBJ1-2 and TRBJ2-5. Peripheral blood was the sole material, not thyroid tissue.

Germline V gives CDR1 SGHDN, CDR2 FVKESK. Trimming took 0 bases from V and 2 from J, leaving 7 bases between them. The CDR3 is 14 residues long. Through Arm-PCR of CDR3 regions and iRepertoire HTBI primers, TCR beta libraries were built. TCRdb passed the multiplex PCR reads through MiXCR, listing each CDR3 protein once. This sample has about 200,000 distinct CDR3 sequences, with approximately 19% found just once. Time point indicated: newly diagnosed GD, antithyroid drugs for less than 3 months. Scientists built the TCR library using RNA that was extracted from PBMCs. At least ten counts were recorded for this clonotype. The antigen remains unidentified. Another study also made use of these data, one on T cells in Graves' hyperthyroidism and ophthalmopathy. That report notes: A first-round RT-PCR of the TCR CDR3 used the HTBI primer set. Most clonotypes that expanded in the thyroid above 0.001 also showed up in blood.

The chain carries TRBV14 and TRBJ1-1; D not certain. The sample here was peripheral blood mononuclear cells (PBMCs), taken at new diagnosis, from a patient treated with antithyroid drugs. This receptor was taken from a woman in her twenties or thirties with Graves disease. This chain's CDR3 is CASSQETHNTEAFF. In nucleotides, the CDR3 is TGTGCCAGCAGCCAAGAGACCCATAACACTGAAGCTTTCTTT.